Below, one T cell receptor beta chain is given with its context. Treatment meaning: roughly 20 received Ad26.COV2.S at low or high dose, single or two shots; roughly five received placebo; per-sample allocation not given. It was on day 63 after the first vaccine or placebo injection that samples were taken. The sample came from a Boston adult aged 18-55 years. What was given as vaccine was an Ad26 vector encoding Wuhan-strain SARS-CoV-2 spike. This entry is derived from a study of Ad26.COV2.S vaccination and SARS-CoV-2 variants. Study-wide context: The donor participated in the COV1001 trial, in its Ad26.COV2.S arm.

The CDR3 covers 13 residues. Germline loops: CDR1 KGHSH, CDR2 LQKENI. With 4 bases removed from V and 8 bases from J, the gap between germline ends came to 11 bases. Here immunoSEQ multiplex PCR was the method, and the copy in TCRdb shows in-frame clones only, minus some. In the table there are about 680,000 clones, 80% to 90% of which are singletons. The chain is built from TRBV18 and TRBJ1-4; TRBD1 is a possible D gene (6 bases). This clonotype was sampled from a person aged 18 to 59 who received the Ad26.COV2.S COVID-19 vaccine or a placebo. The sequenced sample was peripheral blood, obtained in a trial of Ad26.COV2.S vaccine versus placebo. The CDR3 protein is CASSRGLEEKLFF. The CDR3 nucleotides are TGTGCCAGCTCACGGGGGCTTGAGGAAAAACTGTTTTTT.